These 25 T cell receptor beta chains came from one sample sequenced in a study of T cell responses to AZD1222 COVID-19 vaccine. Method: immunoSEQ multiplex PCR; TCRdb's copy keeps in-frame clones and lacks some. The sample records fewer than 200,000 clones, about nine tenths being singletons. The sequencing here drew on peripheral blood, taken on day 0 of AZD1222 vaccination. These receptor sequences come from an adult in good health.

V and J are TRBV3-1 (or the pseudogene TRBV3-2) and TRBJ1-5; no firm D call. The CDR3 totals 15 residues. Germline CDR1 is LGHDT and CDR2 is YNNKEL (reference sequence). The ends were cut back, 3 bases at V and 6 bases at J, with 15 bases in the middle. CDR3 nucleotides: TGTGCCAGCAGCCAGGGGAATCTTGGGGTTCAGCCCCAGCATTTT. It yields the protein CASSQGNLGVQPQHF.

This rearrangement joins TRBV5-1 to TRBJ1-6; D is perhaps TRBD1 (6 bases). V lost 4 bases to trimming and J lost 6 bases, with 20 bases between them. CDR1 is SGHRS and CDR2 is YFSETQ in the germline V gene. The CDR3 extends over 17 amino acids. The CDR3: CASSAQGGLRSNSPLHF. In DNA, the CDR3 is TGCGCCAGCAGCGCTCAAGGGGGACTTCGAAGTAATTCACCCCTCCACTTT. The full variable domain, with the rest looked up from reference TRBV5-1 and TRBJ1-6, is KAGVTQTPRYLIKTRGQQVTLSCSPISGHRSVSWYQQTPGQGLQFLFEYFSETQRNKGNFPGRFSGRQFSNSRSEMNVSTLELGDSALYLCASSAQGGLRSNSPLHFGNGTRLTVT.

This sequence joins TRBV28 and TRBJ2-7, with D unresolved. V dropped 0 bases and J dropped 4 bases, with 10 bases sitting between them. The CDR3 spans 14 residues. Germline values: CDR1 MDHEN, CDR2 SYDVKM. CDR3 in DNA: TGTGCCAGCAGTTTATGGCGGCAAATTTACGAGCAGTACTTC. Protein sequence: CASSLWRQIYEQYF.

The chain combines TRBV6-5 with TRBJ2-7, with TRBD2 matching 8 bases. V shed 7 bases, J shed 0 bases, and the junction held 5 bases outside the gene matches. CDR1 is MNHEY, CDR2 SVGAGI, per germline. The CDR3 runs 14 residues. CDR3 in DNA: TGTGCCAGCACGAGAGGACTAGCCTCCTACGAGCAGTACTTC. As protein: CASTRGLASYEQYF.

The chain employs TRBV30 and TRBJ1-2, with D uncertain. Germline V gene data show CDR1 as GTSNPN and CDR2 as SVGIG (reference sequence). V was pared by 2 bases and J by 7 bases, with 14 bases between. The CDR3 is 13 residues long. This CDR3 reads CAWSRSGRSGYTF. CDR3 nucleotide sequence: TGTGCCTGGAGTAGGTCGGGGAGGAGTGGCTACACCTTC.

This chain connects TRBV7-2 to TRBJ2-4; the D is unclear. The length of the CDR3 is 15 residues. Germline V gene data show CDR1 as SGHTA and CDR2 as FQGNSA. V lost 3 bases and J lost 3, with 12 bases in between. CDR3 coding DNA: TGTGCCAGCAGCTTGGGCCAGTACGGCAAAAACATTCAGTACTTC. It encodes CASSLGQYGKNIQYF.

V usage is TRBV25-1 and J usage is TRBJ2-1, with D maybe TRBD2 (6 bases). With 6 bases removed from V and 0 bases from J, the gap between germline ends came to 12 bases. Germline V gene data show CDR1 as MGHDK and CDR2 as SYGVNS. This CDR3 has 15 amino acids. CDR3 coding DNA: TGTGCCAGCAGACGTAGCGGAACCTCCTACAATGAGCAGTTCTTC. Translation: CASRRSGTSYNEQFF.

This clone was found a few times. The chain has TRBV6-1 and TRBJ1-2, with 8 bases aligning to TRBD1. With V trimmed by 2 bases and J by 8 bases, 1 base remained unmatched. The CDR3 has 12 residues. Germline CDR1 reads MNHNS; CDR2 reads SASEGT. The CDR3 is CASSERQGGYTF. The CDR3 bases are TGTGCCAGCAGTGAACGACAGGGGGGCTACACCTTC.

The rearrangement links TRBV6-1 to TRBJ1-2; D not resolved. This CDR3 is built from 17 residues. Germline V gene data show CDR1 as MNHNS and CDR2 as SASEGT. V was pared by 2 bases and J by 4 bases, with 20 bases between. CDR3 sequence (DNA): TGTGCCAGCAGTGAAAATCACCCAGCAGATTCGAGCTATGGCTACACCTTC. This codes for CASSENHPADSSYGYTF.

The chain links TRBV5-6 to TRBJ2-7, with 8 bases that match TRBD1. CDR1 is SGHDT and CDR2 is YYEEEE in the germline V gene. The CDR3 has 15 amino acids. The ends lost 0 bases at V and 3 bases at J; junction bases unmatched: 5. The CDR3 loop reads CASSLGQGRFYEQYF. The CDR3 DNA sequence: TGTGCCAGCAGCTTGGGACAGGGGCGCTTCTACGAGCAGTACTTC.

This clone has just a few counts. V usage is TRBV6-4 and J usage is TRBJ1-2; 8 bases align to TRBD1. With V trimmed by 0 bases and J by 10 bases, 7 bases remained unmatched. Germline CDR1 and CDR2: MRHNA and SNTAGT. CDR3 length: 14 amino acids. CDR3 sequence (DNA): TGTGCCAGCAGTGACTCGATAGGACAGGGATCCTACACCTTC. Protein sequence: CASSDSIGQGSYTF.

This rearrangement joins TRBV7-8 to TRBJ2-1; 10 bases match TRBD2. The germline V gene encodes CDR1 SGHVS and CDR2 FQNEAQ. This CDR3 is built from 14 residues. Unmatched junction bases numbered 5, after V lost 8 bases and J lost 4 bases. The CDR3 sequence: CASVAGGNYNEQFF. The CDR3 nucleotides are TGTGCCAGCGTAGCGGGAGGTAATTACAATGAGCAGTTCTTC.

The chain combines TRBV18 with TRBJ1-1; no clear D. Per the germline V gene, CDR1 is KGHSH and CDR2 is LQKENI. The CDR3 sequence is 15 residues long. Trimming cost V 1 base and J 0 bases, with 9 bases left between them. CDR3 in amino acids: CASSPQTVMNTEAFF. The CDR3 region has the DNA TGTGCCAGCTCACCACAGACTGTGATGAACACTGAAGCTTTCTTT. Supplemented by reference TRBV18 and TRBJ1-1, the full variable domain reads NAGVMQNPRHLVRRRGQEARLRCSPMKGHSHVYWYRQLPEEGLKFMVYLQKENIIDESGMPKERFSAEFPKEGPSILRIQQVVRGDSAAYFCASSPQTVMNTEAFFGQGTRLTVV.

The gene calls are TRBV10-2 and TRBJ2-1; D might be TRBD1 (6 bases). CDR1 and CDR2 from the germline V gene are WSHSY and SAAADI. The CDR3 is 13 amino acids. V was trimmed by 6 bases and J by 1 base, leaving 7 bases between them. This CDR3 reads CASRDRSYNEQFF. DNA of the CDR3: TGCGCCAGCAGGGACAGATCCTACAATGAGCAGTTCTTC.

The gene calls are TRBV2 and TRBJ2-4; the D gene is possibly TRBD1 (7 bases). Trimming left V 5 bases short and J 1 base short, with 12 bases between. Germline V gene sequence: CDR1 SNHLY, CDR2 FYNNEI. The CDR3 covers 15 residues. The CDR3 protein is CASSRQGLAKNIQYF. The DNA of the CDR3 is TGTGCCAGCAGTAGACAGGGACTGGCCAAAAACATTCAGTACTTC.

The CDR3 bases are TGTGCCAGCAGCTGGGAGGGAGGAAACTATGGCTACACCTTC. It translates to CASSWEGGNYGYTF. The chain is built from TRBV11-2 and TRBJ1-2; D unclear. The CDR3 length is 14 residues. The V end was cut by 4 bases, the J end by 2 bases, with 11 bases between. Germline V gene lookup returns CDR1 SGHAT and CDR2 FQNNGV.

This chain connects TRBV4-1 to TRBJ1-5; the D is unclear. This CDR3 spans 14 amino acids. Germline loops: CDR1 MGHRA, CDR2 YSYEKL. The V end was cut by 4 bases, the J end by 3 bases, with 10 bases between. The CDR3 DNA reads as TGCGCCAGCAGCCTTTGGGAAACCAATCAGCCCCAGCATTTT. It encodes CASSLWETNQPQHF.

The gene calls are TRBV6-5 and TRBJ2-7, with 7 bases matching TRBD1. The CDR3 extends over 14 amino acids. Germline CDR1 MNHEY, CDR2 SVGAGI. With 7 bases clipped from V and 0 bases from J, the junction kept 6 bases outside the gene matches. CDR3 DNA sequence: TGTGCCAGCACTCTGACAGGGAGCTCCTACGAGCAGTACTTC. The encoded protein is CASTLTGSSYEQYF.

This chain connects TRBV5-6 to TRBJ2-7; 9 bases fit TRBD1. The V and J ends lost 7 bases and 5 bases, in that order; junction bases with no gene match: 10. The germline gives CDR1 SGHDT, CDR2 YYEEEE. This CDR3 is built from 14 residues. As DNA, the CDR3 is TGTGCCAGCCTTAACTGGGGACAGGGTAACGAGCAGTACTTC. Its translation is CASLNWGQGNEQYF.

This clone showed up just once. The rearrangement uses TRBV18 and TRBJ1-1; no reliable D call. Germline-derived CDR1 and CDR2 are KGHSH and LQKENI. The V and J ends lost 2 bases and 8 bases respectively, with 12 bases between them. This CDR3 has 13 residues. In nucleotides, the CDR3 is TGTGCCAGCTCACCATCTCTCGGGCACGAAGCTTTCTTT. It encodes CASSPSLGHEAFF.

The chain recombines TRBV25-1 with TRBJ1-3, with D possibly TRBD1 on 6 matching bases. V gave up 6 bases and J gave up 7 bases, with 7 bases separating them. The CDR3 consists of 11 residues. Germline V lookup: CDR1 MGHDK, CDR2 SYGVNS. Written as DNA, the CDR3 is TGTGCCAGCAGGAGGGGGAACACCATATATTTT. The encoded protein is CASRRGNTIYF.

This chain joins TRBV18 and TRBJ2-3, with a tentative D call TRBD1 (6 bases). V shed 0 bases and J shed 2 bases, with 15 bases lying between them. CDR3 size: 17 residues. Germline CDR1 reads KGHSH; CDR2 reads LQKENI. The CDR3 sequence: CASSPPDSWHHTDTQYF. The CDR3 DNA follows: TGTGCCAGCTCACCACCGGACAGCTGGCATCACACAGATACGCAGTATTTT.

The chain employs TRBV29-1 and TRBJ2-3; D not resolved. CDR3 size: 13 residues. Germline loops: CDR1 SQVTM, CDR2 ANQGSEA. Trimming removed 3 bases at V and 2 bases at J, with 9 bases between. The CDR3: CSVDGENTDTQYF. CDR3 bases: TGCAGCGTTGACGGTGAAAACACAGATACGCAGTATTTT.

The chain combines TRBV3-1 (or the pseudogene TRBV3-2) with TRBJ2-7; D not certain. The CDR3 consists of 12 residues. CDR1 is LGHDT, CDR2 YNNKEL, per germline (reference sequence). V was cut by 8 bases and J by 0 bases, with 8 bases left in between. The CDR3 spells CASVGDSYEQYF. DNA of the CDR3: TGTGCCAGCGTTGGAGACTCCTACGAGCAGTACTTC.

This clone was recorded once. Here the CDR3 DNA reads TGTGCCAGCAGTCGTGGGACAGGGACTTGGGTTGAGCAGTTCTTC. It encodes CASSRGTGTWVEQFF. The gene calls are TRBV6-1 and TRBJ2-1; 9 bases match TRBD1. The junction had 11 bases not matched to a gene; V was cut back by 5 bases and J by 9 bases. The germline V gene encodes CDR1 MNHNS and CDR2 SASEGT. CDR3 length equals 15 residues.